This T cell receptor (beta chain) was retrieved from a study of blood T cell repertoires in COVID-19. Profiled with immunoSEQ multiplex PCR; TCRdb holds only in-frame clones, not every one. The sample has nearly 110,000 clones, over 65% seen once. Recruited during active infection, patients (from Seattle) were subsequently followed longitudinally. Trimming took off 3 bases at V and 7 bases at J, with 13 bases between the two ends. The CDR3 covers 13 residues. Sample: peripheral blood. The rearrangement joins TRBV12-3 or TRBV12-4 to TRBJ2-7; TRBD2 might be the D (6 bases). The source of this sequence is a man aged 80 or over with COVID-19, enrolled during active disease. CDR3 residues: CASSFGSRGEQYF. CDR3 in DNA: TGTGCCAGCAGTTTCGGGTCGCGGGGAGAGCAGTACTTC.